This T cell receptor beta chain was recorded in a study of T cell responses to AZD1222 COVID-19 vaccine. General study points: At 160-218 and 743-854, vaccine-associated CD4 TCRs were dominant, and they spanned spike. An increase in Spike-specific TCR breadth and depth was observed after two AZD1222 doses. At study baseline, merely roughly 6 AZD1222 recipients were seropositive. Possibly, clonal diversity was underestimated; donors were largely white British and included more females.

Trimming pared 3 bases from V and 0 bases from J, leaving 19 bases between. The CDR3 runs 18 residues. Germline CDR1 is MDHEN and CDR2 is SYDVKM. The assay was immunoSEQ multiplex PCR, and TCRdb's table has in-frame clones only and misses some. The repertoire includes roughly 55,000 clones, roughly 90% of them detected once, and roughly 1.9% sits in the top ten. With respect to this clone: Its antigen is unidentified.

The sequencing here drew on peripheral blood, taken on day 0 of AZD1222 vaccination. This clonotype was obtained from an adult in good health. V and J are TRBV28 and TRBJ2-3, with D maybe TRBD1 (6 bases). The CDR3 loop is CASSLGEQGTSSTDTQYF. Here the CDR3 DNA reads TGTGCCAGCAGTTTGGGAGAACAGGGAACGTCTAGCACAGATACGCAGTATTTT.